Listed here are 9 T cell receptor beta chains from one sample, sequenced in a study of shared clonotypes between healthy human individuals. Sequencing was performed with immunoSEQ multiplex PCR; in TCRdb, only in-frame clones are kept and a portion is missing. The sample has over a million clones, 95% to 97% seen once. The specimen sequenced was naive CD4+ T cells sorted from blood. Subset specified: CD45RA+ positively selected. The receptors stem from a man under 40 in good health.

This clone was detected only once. The CDR3 DNA reads as TGCAGTGCTATGGGACAGCCGCAGTTCTTC. Protein: CSAMGQPQFF. The chain recombines TRBV20-1 with TRBJ2-1; 7 nucleotides line up with TRBD1. The germline V gene encodes CDR1 DFQATT and CDR2 SNEGSKA (reference sequence). CDR3 size: 10 residues. Trimming removed 4 bases from V and 12 bases from J; junction bases left unmatched: 3.

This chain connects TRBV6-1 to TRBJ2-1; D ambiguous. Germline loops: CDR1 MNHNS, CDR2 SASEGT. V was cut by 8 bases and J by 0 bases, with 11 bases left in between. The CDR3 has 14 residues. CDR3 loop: CASRPLSSYNEQFF. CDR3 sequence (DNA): TGTGCCAGCCGGCCACTGAGCTCCTACAATGAGCAGTTCTTC.

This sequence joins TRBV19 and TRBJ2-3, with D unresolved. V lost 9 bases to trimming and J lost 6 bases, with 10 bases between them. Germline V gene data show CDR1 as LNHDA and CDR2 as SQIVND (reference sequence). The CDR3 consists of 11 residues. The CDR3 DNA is TGTGCCAGGGGCCGCCGTGATACGCAGTATTTT. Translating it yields CARGRRDTQYF.

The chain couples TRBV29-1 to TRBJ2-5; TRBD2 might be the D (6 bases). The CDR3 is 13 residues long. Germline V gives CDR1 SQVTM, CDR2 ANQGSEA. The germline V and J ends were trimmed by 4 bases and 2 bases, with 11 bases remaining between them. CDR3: CSVVKGGQETQYF. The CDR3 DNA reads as TGCAGCGTTGTCAAGGGAGGTCAAGAGACCCAGTACTTC. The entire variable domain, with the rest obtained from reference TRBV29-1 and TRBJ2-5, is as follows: SAVISQKPSRDICQRGTSLTIQCQVDSQVTMMFWYRQQPGQSLTLIATANQGSEATYESGFVIDKFPISRPNLTFSTLTVSNMSPEDSSIYLCSVVKGGQETQYFGPGTRLLVL.

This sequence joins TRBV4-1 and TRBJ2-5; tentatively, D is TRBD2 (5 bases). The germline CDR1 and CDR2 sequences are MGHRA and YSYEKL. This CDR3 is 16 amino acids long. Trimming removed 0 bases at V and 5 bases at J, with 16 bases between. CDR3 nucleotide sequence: TGCGCCAGCAGCCAAGATGCCCCCTTAGCGTGGGAGACCCAGTACTTC. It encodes CASSQDAPLAWETQYF.

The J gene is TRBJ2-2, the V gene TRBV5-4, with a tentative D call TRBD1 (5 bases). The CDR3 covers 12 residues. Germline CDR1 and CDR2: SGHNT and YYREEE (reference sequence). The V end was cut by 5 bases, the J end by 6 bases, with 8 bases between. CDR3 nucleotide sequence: TGTGCCAGCAGTCAGGGCCCCGGGGAGCTGTTTTTT. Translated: CASSQGPGELFF.

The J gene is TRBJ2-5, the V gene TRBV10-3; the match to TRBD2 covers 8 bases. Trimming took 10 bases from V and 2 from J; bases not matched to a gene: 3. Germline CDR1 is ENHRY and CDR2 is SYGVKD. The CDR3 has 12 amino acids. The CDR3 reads CATRGGQETQYF. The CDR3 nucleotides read TGTGCCACTCGGGGGGGTCAAGAGACCCAGTACTTC.

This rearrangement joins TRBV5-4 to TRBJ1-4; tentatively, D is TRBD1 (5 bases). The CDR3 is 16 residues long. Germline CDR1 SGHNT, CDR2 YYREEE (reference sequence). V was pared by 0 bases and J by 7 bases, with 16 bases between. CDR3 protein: CASSLGGSRVAEKLFF. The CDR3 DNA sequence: TGTGCCAGCAGCTTGGGGGGTAGCAGGGTGGCTGAAAAACTGTTTTTT.

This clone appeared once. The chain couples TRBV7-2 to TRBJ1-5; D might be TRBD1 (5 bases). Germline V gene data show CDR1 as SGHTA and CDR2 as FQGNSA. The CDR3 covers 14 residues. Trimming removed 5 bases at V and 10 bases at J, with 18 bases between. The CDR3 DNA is TGTGCCAGCAGCCCTGACAGAGCGTCAATTCCCCAGCATTTT. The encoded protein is CASSPDRASIPQHF.